The source of this TCR beta chain is a study of blood T cell repertoires in COVID-19 (dated by TCRdb to about 2020). Regarding the complete study: Samples covering the acute and convalescent phases of COVID-19 were provided by collaborators in the United States, Italy and Spain. The prospective study material was composed of cDNA or gDNA derived from T cells, B-cell-depleted T cells, or PBMCs. Deeply sampled blood TCRbeta repertoires from subjects exposed to, actively infected with, or recovered from COVID-19 were included in the dataset. A freely available public database, intended as a resource for researchers studying the immune response to SARS-CoV-2, is where the repertoires were released. The samples were drawn from two sources: the first 160 participants of the ongoing ImmuneRACE study, and 950 to 1,500 subjects contributed by 6 global collaborators. Nearly every sample came with metadata listing a de-identified subject ID, COVID-19 status, age in years and sex. HLA class I and class II types, where available, came from metadata supplied by the sample provider rather than from assay-based typing.

Whole blood was collected in K2EDTA tubes by collaborating institutions according to the institutions' own protocols. For TCRbeta analysis, collaborators shipped samples as frozen whole blood, isolated PBMCs, or DNA extracted from either of those sample types. TCRbeta CDR3 regions were amplified from genomic DNA by means of the immunoSEQ Assay, a bias-controlled multiplex PCR. The authors' analysis ran thus. The number of nucleated cells in each sample was estimated by amplification of reference gene primers within the assay. Sequence reads were collapsed and filtered to measure the absolute abundance of every unique TCRbeta CDR3 rearrangement. For each sample, productive Simpson clonality was calculated by taking the square root of Simpson's diversity index across productive rearrangements. In its TCRdb copy, this immuneACCESS table keeps in-frame sequences only and misses some clones. Where compared with another copy, unresolved V genes explain less than half of these, and the others have no known cause. From that table come the V and J calls and clone size; the DNA was used to work out D and trimming. This sample is represented by about 110,000 clones; 88% of them were singletons. Of the sample, under 7% is held by the ten largest clones.

The investigation overall reported the following: Clinical and demographic metadata were provided uncurated, with the amount varying by source and participant.

On this clone itself: Its recognized antigen is unknown. The sample holds no much larger clone one base away, and base qualities are not on file.

CDR1 and CDR2, looked up from the germline V gene, are KGHSH and LQKENI. The CDR3 runs 14 residues from the cysteine to the phenylalanine. The sequence is cut down to CDR3 DNA, 42 bases in frame from base 1. V sheds 3 bases and J sheds 6 bases, leaving 9 bases between their ends. Sequencing was done on a sample of peripheral blood. The receptor chain draws on TRBV18 and TRBJ1-6, and the D gene may be TRBD1, 6 bases matching. The clonotype was recovered from a man aged 45-60 years with active or convalescent COVID-19. The DNA sequence is TGTGCCAGCTCACCGGGAGGGGGTAATTCACCCCTCCACTTT. Translated, it reads CASSPGGGNSPLHF.